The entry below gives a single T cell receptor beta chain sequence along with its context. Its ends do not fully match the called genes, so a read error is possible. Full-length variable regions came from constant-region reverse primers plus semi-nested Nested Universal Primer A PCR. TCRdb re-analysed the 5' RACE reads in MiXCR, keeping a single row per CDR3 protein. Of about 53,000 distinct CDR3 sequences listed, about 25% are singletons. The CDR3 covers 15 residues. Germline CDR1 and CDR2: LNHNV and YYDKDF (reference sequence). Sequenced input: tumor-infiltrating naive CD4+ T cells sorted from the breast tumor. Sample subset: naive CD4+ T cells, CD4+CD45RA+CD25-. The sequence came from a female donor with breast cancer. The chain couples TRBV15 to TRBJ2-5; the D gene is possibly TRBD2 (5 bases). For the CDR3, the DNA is TGTGCCCCCAGCTCCCAGACGGTGGGAGCTACAACCCAGTACTTC. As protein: CAPSSQTVGATTQYF.